One sample yielded the 12 T cell receptor beta chains listed below, sequenced in a study of blood T cell repertoires in COVID-19. Some clones are missing from TCRdb's copy, which holds only in-frame ones; the method was immunoSEQ multiplex PCR. In the table there are 25,000 to 35,000 clones, about nine tenths of which are singletons. Sequencing was performed on peripheral blood. The receptors here all came from a human donor in a cohort sampled during active COVID-19.

This clone was seen a few times. This chain joins TRBV5-6 and TRBJ1-6; unclear D gene. Germline V gene sequence: CDR1 SGHDT, CDR2 YYEEEE. V was shortened by 0 bases and J by 8 bases, with 9 bases between the two germline ends. CDR3 size: 14 residues. The CDR3 DNA reads TGTGCCAGCAGCTTGGGGCAGGTGGATTCACCCCTCCACTTT. Protein: CASSLGQVDSPLHF.

V is TRBV7-3 and J is TRBJ2-5, with D perhaps TRBD2 (5 bases). The CDR3 sequence is 15 residues long. Germline V gene lookup returns CDR1 SGHTA and CDR2 FQGTGA. The V and J ends lost 2 bases and 2 bases respectively, with 12 bases between them. The CDR3 nucleotides read TGTGCCAGCAGCTTAGGAAGCGGTCCTCAAGAGACCCAGTACTTC. Translating it yields CASSLGSGPQETQYF.

The chain links TRBV19 to TRBJ1-1; 9 bases match TRBD1. V lost 3 bases to trimming and J lost 4 bases; unmatched junction nucleotides: 6. This CDR3 has 15 residues. From germline, CDR1 is LNHDA and CDR2 SQIVND (reference sequence). CDR3 region: CASSMVGQGPTEAFF. In nucleotides, the CDR3 is TGTGCCAGTAGTATGGTGGGACAGGGCCCCACTGAAGCTTTCTTT.

The V and J genes are TRBV6-2 or TRBV6-3 and TRBJ2-3, with 8 bases lining up with TRBD1. The CDR3 spans 15 residues. With V trimmed by 5 bases and J by 3 bases, 7 bases remained unmatched. Per the germline V gene, CDR1 is MNHEY and CDR2 is SVGEGT. The CDR3 DNA reads as TGTGCCAGCAGTGGCGGACAGGGATCGACAGATACGCAGTATTTT. Protein product: CASSGGQGSTDTQYF.

The rearrangement joins TRBV5-1 to TRBJ2-1; 7 bases match TRBD2. The V segment lost 0 bases and the J segment 0 bases; nucleotides outside the gene matches: 3. CDR1 and CDR2 from the germline V gene are SGHRS and YFSETQ. The CDR3 loop spans 16 amino acids. The CDR3 nucleotides are TGCGCCAGCAGCTTGGTAGCGGGTAGCTCCTACAATGAGCAGTTCTTC. This encodes CASSLVAGSSYNEQFF.

The gene calls are TRBV14 and TRBJ2-1, with 7 bases fitting TRBD1. The CDR3 covers 15 residues. The V and J ends lost 5 bases and 9 bases, in that order; junction bases with no gene match: 13. Germline V gene lookup returns CDR1 SGHDN and CDR2 FVKESK. CDR3 region: CASSGYRDRVGEQFF. For the CDR3, the DNA is TGTGCCAGCAGCGGTTACCGGGACAGAGTCGGTGAGCAGTTCTTC.

In the case of this clone: The same CDR3 is also encoded by other DNA sequences in this sample. The chain links TRBV7-9 to TRBJ1-5; 7 bases are a match to TRBD1. Trimming cost V 1 base and J 6 bases; bases outside gene matches: 3. This CDR3 has 14 residues. Germline V CDR1 and CDR2: SEHNR, FQNEAQ (reference sequence). This CDR3 reads CASSLGAGGQPQHF. Here the CDR3 DNA reads TGTGCCAGCAGCTTAGGGGCAGGGGGTCAGCCCCAGCATTTT.

The chain has TRBV7-9 and TRBJ2-1; 8 bases are shared with TRBD2. The CDR3 runs 15 residues. The germline V gene has CDR1 SEHNR and CDR2 FQNEAQ (reference sequence). V was pared by 2 bases and J by 4 bases, with 4 bases of the junction left unmatched. The CDR3 reads CASSLPGLEYNEQFF. Here the CDR3 DNA reads TGTGCCAGCAGCTTACCGGGACTAGAATACAATGAGCAGTTCTTC.

V is TRBV6-5 and J is TRBJ2-1, with 7 bases fitting TRBD2. Trimming at V came to 3 bases and at J to 7 bases, leaving 3 bases not matched to a gene. This CDR3 has 13 amino acids. CDR1 is MNHEY and CDR2 is SVGAGI in the germline V gene. The CDR3 coding sequence is TGTGCCAGCAGTTATTCAGCGGGGAATGAGCAGTTCTTC. This codes for CASSYSAGNEQFF.

The rearrangement links TRBV11-2 to TRBJ2-5; maybe TRBD2 (6 bases). The CDR3 is made up of 15 amino acids. Germline V gene sequence: CDR1 SGHAT, CDR2 FQNNGV. With 5 bases removed from V and 4 bases from J, the gap between germline ends came to 17 bases. CDR3 sequence (DNA): TGTGCCAGCAGCGTACCGGGACTCCCTAGAGAGACCCAGTACTTC. It yields the protein CASSVPGLPRETQYF.

The V gene is TRBV29-1, the J gene TRBJ2-2; 10 bases agree with TRBD2. Germline trimming cut 6 bases from V and 1 base from J; bases unmatched to any gene: 5. CDR1 and CDR2 (germline): SQVTM, ANQGSEA. The CDR3 has 15 amino acids. The CDR3 DNA follows: TGCAGCGTGAGGGCTAGCGGGGGGAACACCGGGGAGCTGTTTTTT. Protein sequence: CSVRASGGNTGELFF.

The rearrangement links TRBV4-3 to TRBJ1-1; 7 bases map to TRBD1. The V segment lost 4 bases and the J segment 3 bases; nucleotides outside the gene matches: 8. The germline V gene encodes CDR1 LGHNA and CDR2 YSLEER. This CDR3 spans 15 amino acids. Written as DNA, the CDR3 is TGCGCCAGCAGCCTTAAGATTACAGGGGACACTGAAGCTTTCTTT. Translating it yields CASSLKITGDTEAFF.